This T cell receptor beta chain was profiled in a study of blood T cell repertoires in COVID-19. Study details: Sites across the United States, Italy and Spain contributed samples from acute and convalescent COVID-19. PBMCs, B-cell-depleted T cells, or T cells were the source of the cDNA or gDNA that made up the material.

Germline values: CDR1 MNHNS, CDR2 SASEGT. This CDR3 has 14 amino acids. Trimming shortened V by 1 base and J by 8 bases, and 14 bases separated the two germline ends. Authors' processing steps: Using reference gene primer amplification, nucleated cell counts were estimated. Method: immunoSEQ multiplex PCR; TCRdb's copy keeps in-frame clones and lacks some. The V and J calls and clone size are taken from that table; D and trimming were inferred from the DNA. The table records about 200,000 clones, about nine tenths of them present only once. The TCR sequence derives from a man in his sixties who had recovered from COVID-19. The material sequenced was peripheral blood. J is TRBJ1-2 and V is TRBV6-1; no clear D gene. The CDR3 loop is CASSEGVASGGYTF. The DNA for the CDR3 is TGTGCCAGCAGTGAAGGGGTCGCTTCGGGAGGCTACACCTTC.